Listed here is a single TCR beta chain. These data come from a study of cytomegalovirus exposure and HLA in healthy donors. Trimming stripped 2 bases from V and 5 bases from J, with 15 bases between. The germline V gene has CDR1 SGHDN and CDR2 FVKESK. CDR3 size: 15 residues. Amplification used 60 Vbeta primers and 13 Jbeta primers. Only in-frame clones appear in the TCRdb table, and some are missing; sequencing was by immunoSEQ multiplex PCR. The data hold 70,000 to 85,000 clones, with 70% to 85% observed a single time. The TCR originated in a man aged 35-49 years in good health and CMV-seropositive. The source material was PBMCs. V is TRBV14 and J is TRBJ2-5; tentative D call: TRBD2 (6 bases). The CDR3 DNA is TGTGCCAGCAGCCAATATAGCGGACTCCGGGAGACCCAGTACTTC. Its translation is CASSQYSGLRETQYF.